The sequence of this T cell receptor (beta chain) was determined in a study of CD8 T cells in ankylosing spondylitis. Study results and caveats: Prior work had noted some motif variants in reactive arthritis blood and synovial fluid. Disease-associated clonotypes exhibited CD8+ identity and were relatively infrequent in peripheral blood.

This CDR3 spans 11 amino acids. CDR1 is SGDLS and CDR2 is YYNGEE in the germline V gene. V lost 4 bases and J lost 13, with 14 bases in between. This clonotype was detected many times. The antigen remains undetermined. TCRdb reprocessed the 5' RACE reads with MiXCR, giving one entry per CDR3 protein. Of some 27,000 distinct CDR3 sequences in the sample, about 5.2% are singletons; the top ten hold about 1.8%. This sequence was found in a female donor with ankylosing spondylitis or in good health (not recorded which). V usage is TRBV9 and J usage is TRBJ2-5; tentatively, D is TRBD1 (5 bases). Sequencing was done on a sample of blood, either unsorted or a sorted T cell fraction (not recorded which). The CDR3 protein is CASSFDRHLYF. Here the CDR3 DNA reads TGTGCCAGCAGCTTCGACAGACATCTGTACTTC. Variable domain in full (rest from reference TRBV9 and TRBJ2-5): DSGVTQTPKHLITATGQRVTLRCSPRSGDLSVYWYQQSLDQGLQFLIQYYNGEERAKGNILERFSAQQFPDLHSELNLSSLELGDSALYFCASSFDRHLYFGPGTRLLVL.